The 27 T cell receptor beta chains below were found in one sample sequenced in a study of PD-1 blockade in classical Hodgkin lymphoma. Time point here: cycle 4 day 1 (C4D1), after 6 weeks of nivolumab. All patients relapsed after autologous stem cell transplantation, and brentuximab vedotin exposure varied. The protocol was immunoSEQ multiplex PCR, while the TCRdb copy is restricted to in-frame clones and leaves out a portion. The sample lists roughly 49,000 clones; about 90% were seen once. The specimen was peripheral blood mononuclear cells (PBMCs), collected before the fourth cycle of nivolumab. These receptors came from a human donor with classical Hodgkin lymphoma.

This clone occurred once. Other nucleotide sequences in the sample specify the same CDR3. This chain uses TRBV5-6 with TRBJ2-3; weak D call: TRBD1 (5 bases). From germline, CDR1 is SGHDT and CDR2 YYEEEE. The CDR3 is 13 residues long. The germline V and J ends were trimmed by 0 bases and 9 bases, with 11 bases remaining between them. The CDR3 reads CASSLGETATQYF. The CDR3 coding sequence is TGTGCCAGCAGCTTGGGTGAGACAGCCACGCAGTATTTT.

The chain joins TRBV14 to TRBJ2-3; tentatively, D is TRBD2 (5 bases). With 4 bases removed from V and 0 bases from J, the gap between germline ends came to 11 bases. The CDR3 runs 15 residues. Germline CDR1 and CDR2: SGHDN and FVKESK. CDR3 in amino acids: CASSLDLPSTDTQYF. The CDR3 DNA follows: TGTGCCAGCAGCCTGGACTTACCTAGCACAGATACGCAGTATTTT.

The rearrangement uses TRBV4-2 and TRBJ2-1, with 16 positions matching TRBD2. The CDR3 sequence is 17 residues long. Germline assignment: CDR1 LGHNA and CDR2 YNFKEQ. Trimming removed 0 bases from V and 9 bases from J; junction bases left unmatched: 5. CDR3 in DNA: TGTGCCAGCAGCCAAGAAACGGGACTAGCGGGAGGGGGTGAGCAGTTCTTC. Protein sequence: CASSQETGLAGGGEQFF.

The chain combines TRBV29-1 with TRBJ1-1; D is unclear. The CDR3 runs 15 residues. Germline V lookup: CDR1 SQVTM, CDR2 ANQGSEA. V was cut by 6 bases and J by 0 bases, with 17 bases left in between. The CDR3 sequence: CSVVGVDLMNTEAFF. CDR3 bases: TGCAGCGTGGTTGGGGTGGACCTCATGAACACTGAAGCTTTCTTT. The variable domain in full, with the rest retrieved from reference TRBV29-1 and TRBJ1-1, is SAVISQKPSRDICQRGTSLTIQCQVDSQVTMMFWYRQQPGQSLTLIATANQGSEATYESGFVIDKFPISRPNLTFSTLTVSNMSPEDSSIYLCSVVGVDLMNTEAFFGQGTRLTVV.

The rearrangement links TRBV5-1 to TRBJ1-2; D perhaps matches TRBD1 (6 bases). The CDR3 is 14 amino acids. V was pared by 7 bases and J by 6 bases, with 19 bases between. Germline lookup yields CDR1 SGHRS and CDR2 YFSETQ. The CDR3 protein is CASRILQGGDGYTF. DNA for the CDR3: TGCGCCAGCCGAATTTTACAGGGAGGCGATGGCTACACCTTC.

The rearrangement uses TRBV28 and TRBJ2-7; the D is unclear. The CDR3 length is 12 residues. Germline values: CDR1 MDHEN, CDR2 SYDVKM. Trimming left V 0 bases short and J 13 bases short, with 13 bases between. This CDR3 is CASSLWETVRYF. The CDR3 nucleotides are TGTGCCAGCAGTTTATGGGAAACCGTACGATACTTC.

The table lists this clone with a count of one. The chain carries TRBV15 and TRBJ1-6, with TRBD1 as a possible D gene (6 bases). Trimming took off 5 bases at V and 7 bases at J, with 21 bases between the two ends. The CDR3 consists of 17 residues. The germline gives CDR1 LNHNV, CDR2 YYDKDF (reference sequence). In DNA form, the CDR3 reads TGTGCCACCAGCCTCCCCCCGATGGACAGACGAAATTCACCCCTCCACTTT. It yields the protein CATSLPPMDRRNSPLHF.

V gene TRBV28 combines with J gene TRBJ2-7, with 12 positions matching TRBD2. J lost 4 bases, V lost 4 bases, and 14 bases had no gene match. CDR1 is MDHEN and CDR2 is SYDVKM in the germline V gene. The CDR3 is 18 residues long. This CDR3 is CASSSLRLAGDGRYEQYF. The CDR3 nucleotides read TGTGCCAGCAGTTCCCTACGACTAGCGGGAGATGGTAGGTACGAGCAGTACTTC.

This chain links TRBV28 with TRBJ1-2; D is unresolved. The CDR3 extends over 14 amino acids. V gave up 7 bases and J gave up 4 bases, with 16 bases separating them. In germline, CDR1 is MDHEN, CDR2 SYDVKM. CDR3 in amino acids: CASTVYGPRYGYTF. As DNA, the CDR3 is TGTGCCAGCACGGTTTACGGCCCCCGCTATGGCTACACCTTC.

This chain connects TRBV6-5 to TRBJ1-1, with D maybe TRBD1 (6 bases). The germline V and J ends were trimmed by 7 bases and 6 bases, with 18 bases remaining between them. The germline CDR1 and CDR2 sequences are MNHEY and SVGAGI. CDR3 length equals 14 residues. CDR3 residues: CASKSAGTLPEAFF. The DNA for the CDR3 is TGTGCCAGCAAATCTGCCGGGACATTGCCTGAAGCTTTCTTT.

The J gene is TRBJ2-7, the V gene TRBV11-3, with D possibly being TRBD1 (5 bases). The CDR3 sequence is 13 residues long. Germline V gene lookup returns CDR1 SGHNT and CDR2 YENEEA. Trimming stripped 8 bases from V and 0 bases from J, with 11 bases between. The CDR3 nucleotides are TGTGCCAGCGGAATCGACAGCTCCTACGAGCAGTACTTC. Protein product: CASGIDSSYEQYF.

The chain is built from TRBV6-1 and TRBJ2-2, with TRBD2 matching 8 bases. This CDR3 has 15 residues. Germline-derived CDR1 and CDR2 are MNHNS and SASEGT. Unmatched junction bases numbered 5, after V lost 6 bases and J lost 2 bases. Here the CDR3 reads CASRLADFNTGELFF. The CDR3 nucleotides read TGTGCCAGCAGACTAGCGGATTTTAACACCGGGGAGCTGTTTTTT.

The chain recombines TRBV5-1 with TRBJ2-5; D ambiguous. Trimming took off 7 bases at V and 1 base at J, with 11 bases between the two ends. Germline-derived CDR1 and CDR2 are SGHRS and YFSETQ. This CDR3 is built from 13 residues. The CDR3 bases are TGCGCCAGCTGTCCGGGCCCCCAAGAGACCCAGTACTTC. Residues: CASCPGPQETQYF.

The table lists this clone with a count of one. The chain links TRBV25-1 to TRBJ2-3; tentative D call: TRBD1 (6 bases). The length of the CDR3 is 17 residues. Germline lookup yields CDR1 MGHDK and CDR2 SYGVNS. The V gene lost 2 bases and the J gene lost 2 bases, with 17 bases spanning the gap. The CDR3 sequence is CASSEKGDRKVTDTQYF. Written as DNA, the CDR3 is TGTGCCAGCAGTGAAAAAGGAGACAGGAAGGTCACAGATACGCAGTATTTT.

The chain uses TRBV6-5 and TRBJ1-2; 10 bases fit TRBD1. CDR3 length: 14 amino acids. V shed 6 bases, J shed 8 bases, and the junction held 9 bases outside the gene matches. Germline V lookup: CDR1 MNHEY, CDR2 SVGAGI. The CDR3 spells CASSLGTGDFGYTF. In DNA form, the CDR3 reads TGTGCCAGCAGCCTAGGGACAGGGGACTTCGGCTACACCTTC.

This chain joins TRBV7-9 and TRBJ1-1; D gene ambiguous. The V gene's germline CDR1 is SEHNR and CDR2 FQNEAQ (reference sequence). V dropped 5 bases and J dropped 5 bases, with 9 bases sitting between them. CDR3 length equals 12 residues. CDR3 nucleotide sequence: TGTGCCAGCAGCAACCGGGAGACTGAAGCTTTCTTT. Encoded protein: CASSNRETEAFF. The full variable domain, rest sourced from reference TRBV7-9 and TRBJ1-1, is DTGVSQNPRHKITKRGQNVTFRCDPISEHNRLYWYRQTLGQGPEFLTYFQNEAQLEKSRLLSDRFSAERPKGSFSTLEIQRTEQGDSAMYLCASSNRETEAFFGQGTRLTVV.

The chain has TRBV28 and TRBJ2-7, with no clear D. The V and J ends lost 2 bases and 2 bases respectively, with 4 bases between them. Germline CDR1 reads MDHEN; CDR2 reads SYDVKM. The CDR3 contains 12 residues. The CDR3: CASSLGAYEQYF. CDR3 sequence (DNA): TGTGCCAGCAGTTTAGGGGCCTACGAGCAGTACTTC.

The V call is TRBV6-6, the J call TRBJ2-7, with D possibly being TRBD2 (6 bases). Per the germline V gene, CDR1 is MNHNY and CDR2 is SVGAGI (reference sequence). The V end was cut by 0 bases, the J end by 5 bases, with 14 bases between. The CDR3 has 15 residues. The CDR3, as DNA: TGTGCCAGCAGTTACTCGACCAAGCGGGTGGACGAGCAGTACTTC. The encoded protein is CASSYSTKRVDEQYF.

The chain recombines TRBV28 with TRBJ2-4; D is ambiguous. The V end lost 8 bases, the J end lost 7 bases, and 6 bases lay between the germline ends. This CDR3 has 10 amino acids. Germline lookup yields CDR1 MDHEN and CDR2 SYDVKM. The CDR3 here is CASGNNIQYF. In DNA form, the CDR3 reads TGTGCCAGCGGTAATAACATTCAGTACTTC.

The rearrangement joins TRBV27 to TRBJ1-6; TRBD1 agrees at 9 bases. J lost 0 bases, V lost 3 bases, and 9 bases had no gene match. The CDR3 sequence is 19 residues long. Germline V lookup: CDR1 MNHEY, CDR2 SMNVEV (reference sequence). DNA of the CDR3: TGTGCCAGCAGTTTGGCAACCGGGACAGGGAGCTCCTATAATTCACCCCTCCACTTT. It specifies CASSLATGTGSSYNSPLHF.

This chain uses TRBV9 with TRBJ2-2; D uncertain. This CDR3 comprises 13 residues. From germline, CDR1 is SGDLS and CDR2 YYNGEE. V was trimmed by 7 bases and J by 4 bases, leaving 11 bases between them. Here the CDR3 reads CASAISSTGELFF. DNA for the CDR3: TGTGCCAGCGCAATTTCGAGCACCGGGGAGCTGTTTTTT. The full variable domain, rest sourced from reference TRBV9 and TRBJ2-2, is DSGVTQTPKHLITATGQRVTLRCSPRSGDLSVYWYQQSLDQGLQFLIQYYNGEERAKGNILERFSAQQFPDLHSELNLSSLELGDSALYFCASAISSTGELFFGEGSRLTVL.

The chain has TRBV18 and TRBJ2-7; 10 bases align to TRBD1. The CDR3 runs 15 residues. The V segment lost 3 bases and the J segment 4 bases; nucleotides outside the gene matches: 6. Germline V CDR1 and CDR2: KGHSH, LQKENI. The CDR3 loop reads CASSPSGQGRYEQYF. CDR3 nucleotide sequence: TGTGCCAGCTCACCTTCGGGACAGGGGAGGTACGAGCAGTACTTC.

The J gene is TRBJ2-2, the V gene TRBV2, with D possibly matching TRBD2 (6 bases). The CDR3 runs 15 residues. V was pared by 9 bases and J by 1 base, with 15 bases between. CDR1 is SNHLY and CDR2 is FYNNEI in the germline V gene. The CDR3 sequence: CARTGSGGNTGELFF. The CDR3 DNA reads TGTGCCAGAACAGGTAGCGGAGGGAACACCGGGGAGCTGTTTTTT.

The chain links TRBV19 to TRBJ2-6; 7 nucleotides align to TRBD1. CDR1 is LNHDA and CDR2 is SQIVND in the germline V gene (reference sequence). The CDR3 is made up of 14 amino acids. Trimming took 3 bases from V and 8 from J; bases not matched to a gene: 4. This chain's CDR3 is CASSIEGGSNVLTF. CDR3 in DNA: TGTGCCAGTAGTATCGAAGGGGGCTCCAACGTCCTGACTTTC. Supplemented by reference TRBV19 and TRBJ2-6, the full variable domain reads DGGITQSPKYLFRKEGQNVTLSCEQNLNHDAMYWYRQDPGQGLRLIYYSQIVNDFQKGDIAEGYSVSREKKESFPLTVTSAQKNPTAFYLCASSIEGGSNVLTFGAGSRLTVL.

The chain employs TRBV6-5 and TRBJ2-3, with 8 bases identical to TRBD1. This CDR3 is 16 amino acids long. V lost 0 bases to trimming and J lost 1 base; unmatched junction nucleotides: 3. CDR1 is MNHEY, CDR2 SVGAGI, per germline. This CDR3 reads CASSYSAGQGTDTQYF. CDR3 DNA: TGTGCCAGCAGTTACTCTGCGGGACAGGGCACAGATACGCAGTATTTT.

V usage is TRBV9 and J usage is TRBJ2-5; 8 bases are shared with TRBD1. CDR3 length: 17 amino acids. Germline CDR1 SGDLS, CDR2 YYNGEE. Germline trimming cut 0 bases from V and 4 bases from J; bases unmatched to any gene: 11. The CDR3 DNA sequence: TGTGCCAGCAGCGTAGCTACTGGACAGGGTATGCGAGAGACCCAGTACTTC. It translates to CASSVATGQGMRETQYF.

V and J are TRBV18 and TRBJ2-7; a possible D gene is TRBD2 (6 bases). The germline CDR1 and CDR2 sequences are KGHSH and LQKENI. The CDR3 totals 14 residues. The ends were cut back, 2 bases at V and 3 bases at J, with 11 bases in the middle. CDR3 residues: CASSPVLGGYEQYF. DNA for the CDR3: TGTGCCAGCTCACCAGTTCTGGGGGGCTACGAGCAGTACTTC.